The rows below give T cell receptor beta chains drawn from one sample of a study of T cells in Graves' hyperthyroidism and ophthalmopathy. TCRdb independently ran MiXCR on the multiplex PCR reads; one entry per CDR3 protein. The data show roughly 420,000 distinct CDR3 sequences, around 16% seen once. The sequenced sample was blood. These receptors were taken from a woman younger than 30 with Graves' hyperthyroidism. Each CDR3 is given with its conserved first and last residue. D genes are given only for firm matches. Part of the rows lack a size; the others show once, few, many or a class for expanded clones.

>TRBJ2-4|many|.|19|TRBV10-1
CASKGKIGLYMGAKNIQYF
TGCGCCAGCAAGGGGAAAATCGGACTTTACATGGGGGCCAAAAACATTCAGTACTTC
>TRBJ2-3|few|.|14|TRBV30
CAWSGLLGKDTQYF
TGTGCCTGGAGCGGGCTATTAGGGAAAGATACGCAGTATTTT
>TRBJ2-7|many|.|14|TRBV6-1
CASSSPRTVYEQYF
TGTGCCAGCAGTTCTCCACGGACAGTCTACGAGCAGTACTTC
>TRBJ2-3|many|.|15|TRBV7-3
CASSLRASEADTQYF
TGTGCCAGCAGCTTAAGGGCTAGCGAAGCAGATACGCAGTATTTT
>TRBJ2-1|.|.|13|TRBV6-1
CASRGGAYDEQFF
TGTGCCAGCAGAGGGGGGGCCTACGATGAGCAGTTCTTC
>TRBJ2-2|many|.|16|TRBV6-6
CASSYSKGGQSGELFF
TGTGCCAGCAGTTACTCGAAGGGCGGGCAGTCCGGGGAGCTGTTTTTT
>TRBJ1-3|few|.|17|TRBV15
CATSRDSGVFSGNTIYF
TGTGCCACCAGCAGAGATAGTGGCGTATTCTCTGGAAACACCATATATTTT
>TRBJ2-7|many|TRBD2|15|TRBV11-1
CASSLVKRELYEQYF
TGTGCCAGCAGCTTAGTCAAGCGGGAGCTCTACGAGCAGTACTTC
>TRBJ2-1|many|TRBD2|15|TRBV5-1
CASTLSGNSYNEQFF
TGCGCCAGCACACTTAGCGGGAACTCCTACAATGAGCAGTTCTTC
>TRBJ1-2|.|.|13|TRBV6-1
CASRYTGSYGYTF
TGTGCCAGCAGGTATACAGGCTCCTATGGCTACACCTTC
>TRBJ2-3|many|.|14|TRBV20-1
CSARSPKGTDTQYF
TGCAGTGCTAGATCTCCGAAGGGCACAGATACGCAGTATTTT
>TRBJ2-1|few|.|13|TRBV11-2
CASSLVGGSEQFF
TGTGCCAGCAGCCTAGTAGGGGGTTCTGAGCAGTTCTTC
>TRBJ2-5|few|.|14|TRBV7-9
CASSPRAVQETQYF
TGTGCCAGCAGCCCACGTGCGGTACAAGAGACCCAGTACTTC
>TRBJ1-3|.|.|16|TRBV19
CASSNQAGARGNTIYF
TGTGCCAGTAGTAATCAAGCAGGGGCGCGGGGAAACACCATATATTTT
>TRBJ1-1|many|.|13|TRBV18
CASSPPARDEAFF
TGTGCCAGCTCACCACCGGCAAGGGATGAAGCTTTCTTT
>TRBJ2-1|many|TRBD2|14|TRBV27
CASSPSGTYNEQFF
TGTGCCAGCAGTCCTAGCGGAACCTACAATGAGCAGTTCTTC
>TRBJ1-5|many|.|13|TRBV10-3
CAISGRDHQPQHF
TGTGCCATCAGCGGGAGAGATCATCAGCCCCAGCATTTT
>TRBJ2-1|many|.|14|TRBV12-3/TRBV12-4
CASSLTRFSGEQFF
TGTGCCAGCAGCCTGACTAGGTTTTCGGGTGAGCAGTTCTTC
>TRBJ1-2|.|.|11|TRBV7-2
CGGRRFYGYTF
TGTGGGGGCCGACGATTTTATGGCTACACCTTC
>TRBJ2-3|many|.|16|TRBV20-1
CSAPLFTGLVADTQYF
TGCAGTGCCCCCCTTTTTACGGGATTAGTGGCAGATACGCAGTATTTT
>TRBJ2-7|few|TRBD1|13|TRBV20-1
CSARDRISYEQHF
TGCAGTGCCAGGGACAGAATCTCCTACGAGCAGCACTTC
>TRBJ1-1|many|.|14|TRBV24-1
CATRSGGAGTEAFF
TGTGCCACCAGAAGCGGGGGCGCAGGCACTGAAGCTTTCTTT
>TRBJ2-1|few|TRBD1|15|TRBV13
CASSPGTGGNNEQFF
TGTGCCAGCAGCCCCGGGACAGGGGGTAACAATGAGCAGTTCTTC
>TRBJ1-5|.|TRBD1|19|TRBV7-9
CASSGRDRVPMGGNQPQHF
TGTGCCAGCAGCGGGCGGGACAGGGTCCCGATGGGGGGCAATCAGCCCCAGCATTTT
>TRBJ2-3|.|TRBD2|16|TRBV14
CASSQDLAGVGDTQYF
TGTGCCAGCAGCCAAGATCTAGCGGGAGTAGGAGATACGCAGTATTTT
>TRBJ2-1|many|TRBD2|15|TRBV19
CASRVTSGRGNEQFF
TGTGCCAGTAGGGTGACTAGCGGGAGGGGTAATGAGCAGTTCTTC